These T cell receptor beta chains were read from a single sample in a study of shared clonotypes between healthy human individuals. Repertoires were generated with immunoSEQ multiplex PCR, while TCRdb's copy carries only in-frame clones and drops some. The sample records millions of clones, approximately 93% being singletons. Sample: naive CD4+ T cells from PBMCs. The receptors here all came from a young man in good health. Some clones in this sample may be carry-over from other donors' samples. CDR3s include the opening cysteine and the closing phenylalanine or tryptophan.

>TRBV5-4|TRBJ2-3
CASSSPGQGRTDTQYF
>TRBV5-1|TRBJ2-1
CASSWNLGGLHNEQFF
>TRBV6-5|TRBJ1-4
CASAWGGNEKLFF
>TRBV5-4|TRBJ2-6
CASSRLADSSGANVLTF
>TRBV9|TRBJ1-4
CASSVAPTTNEKLFF
>TRBV5-1|TRBJ2-2
CASSPVLATANTGELFF
>TRBV7-9|TRBJ1-4
CASSLGESGKLFF
>TRBV30|TRBJ1-4
CAWRQGAPTNEKLFF
>TRBV28|TRBJ1-2
CASSLSDRPHYGYTF
>TRBV5-1|TRBJ2-7
CASSLAASTYEQYF
>TRBV6-1|TRBJ1-1
CASSEWEKNTEAFF
>TRBV9|TRBJ2-1
CASSALPNGLTYNEQFF
>TRBV28|TRBJ2-3
CASSLTGAPDTQYF
>TRBV19|TRBJ1-2
CASSLRAPRGYTF
>TRBV9|TRBJ1-1
CASSVDSSNTEAFF
>TRBV11-1|TRBJ2-2
CASSLRTARDTGELFF
>TRBV21-1|TRBJ2-6
CASLSSGANVLTF
>TRBV4-1|TRBJ2-2
CASSQAGGTSGELFF
>TRBV29-1|TRBJ2-3
CSALSPLRDTQYF
>TRBV7-8|TRBJ2-4
CASSAGQGKPTKNIQYF
>TRBV5-4|TRBJ2-3
CASREQGTSHTQYF
>TRBV28|TRBJ1-5
CASSPPGQLNQPQHF
>TRBV6-5|TRBJ1-3
CASIPGFSGNTIYF
>TRBV10-2|TRBJ2-1
CASSDRSTGRKFF
>TRBV25-1|TRBJ2-7
CASRSGAVSYEQYF
>TRBV6-6|TRBJ1-4
CASSYAGEKLFF
>TRBV5-8|TRBJ1-1
CASTLQANTEAFF
>TRBV7-9|TRBJ2-5
CASSSGTSGIWEGQETQYF